This T cell receptor (beta chain) emerged from a study of T cell responses to AZD1222 COVID-19 vaccine. Germline-derived CDR1 and CDR2 are MDHEN and SYDVKM. The trim removed 6 bases at V and 2 bases at J, leaving 7 bases unmatched. This CDR3 comprises 14 residues. Concerning this clone itself: The antigen is unknown.

Study-level points and caveats: Baseline seropositivity characterized only six AZD1222 recipients.

Libraries were prepared by immunoSEQ multiplex PCR; TCRdb keeps only in-frame clonotypes and omits some of them. The table has 120,000 to 150,000 clones, roughly nine tenths seen once. The TCR comes from an adult who received the AZD1222 COVID-19 vaccine. The rearrangement joins TRBV28 to TRBJ2-7, with 7 bases matching TRBD2. The sample consisted of peripheral blood, taken 28 days after the second AZD1222 dose. The CDR3 here is CASRRAGDAYEQYF. Written as DNA, the CDR3 is TGTGCCAGCAGACGCGCGGGGGACGCCTACGAGCAGTACTTC.